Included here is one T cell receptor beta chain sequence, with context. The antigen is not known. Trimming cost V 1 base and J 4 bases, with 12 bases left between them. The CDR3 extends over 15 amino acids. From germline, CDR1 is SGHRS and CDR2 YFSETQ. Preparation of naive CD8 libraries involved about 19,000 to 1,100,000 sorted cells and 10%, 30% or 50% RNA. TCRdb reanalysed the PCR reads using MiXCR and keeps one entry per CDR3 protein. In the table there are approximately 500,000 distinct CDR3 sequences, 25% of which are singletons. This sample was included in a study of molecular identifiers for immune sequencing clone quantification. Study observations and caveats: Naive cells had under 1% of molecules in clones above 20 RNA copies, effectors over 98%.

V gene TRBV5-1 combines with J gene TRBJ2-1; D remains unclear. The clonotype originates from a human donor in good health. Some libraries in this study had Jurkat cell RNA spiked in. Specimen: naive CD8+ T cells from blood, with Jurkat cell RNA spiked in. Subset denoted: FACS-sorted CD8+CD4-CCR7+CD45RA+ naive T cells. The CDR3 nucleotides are TGCGCCAGCAGCTTGATCGGATTTGTTTACAATGAGCAGTTCTTC. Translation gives CASSLIGFVYNEQFF.